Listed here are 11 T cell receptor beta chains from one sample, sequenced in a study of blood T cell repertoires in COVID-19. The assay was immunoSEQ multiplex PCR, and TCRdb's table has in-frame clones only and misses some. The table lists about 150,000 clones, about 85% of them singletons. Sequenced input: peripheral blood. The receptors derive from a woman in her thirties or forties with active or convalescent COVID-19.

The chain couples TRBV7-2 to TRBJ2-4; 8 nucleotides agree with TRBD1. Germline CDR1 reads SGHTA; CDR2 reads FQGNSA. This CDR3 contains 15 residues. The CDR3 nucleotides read TGTGCGTCTGGATCAGGGGGCTCTACCAAAAACATTCAGTACTTC. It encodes CASGSGGSTKNIQYF.

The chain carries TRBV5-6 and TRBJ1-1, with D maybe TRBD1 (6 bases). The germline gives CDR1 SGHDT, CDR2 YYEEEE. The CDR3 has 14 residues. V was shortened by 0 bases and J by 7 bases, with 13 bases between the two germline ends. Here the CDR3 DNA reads TGTGCCAGCAGCTTGGAACAGGGTTTCGGTGAAGCTTTCTTT. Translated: CASSLEQGFGEAFF. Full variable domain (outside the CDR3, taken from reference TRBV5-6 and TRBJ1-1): DAGVTQSPTHLIKTRGQQVTLRCSPKSGHDTVSWYQQALGQGPQFIFQYYEEEERQRGNFPDRFSGHQFPNYSSELNVNALLLGDSALYLCASSLEQGFGEAFFGQGTRLTVV.

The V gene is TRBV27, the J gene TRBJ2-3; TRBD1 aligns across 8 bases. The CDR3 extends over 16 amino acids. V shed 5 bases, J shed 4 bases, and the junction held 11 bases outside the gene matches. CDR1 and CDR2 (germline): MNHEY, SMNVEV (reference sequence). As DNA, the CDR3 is TGTGCCAGCAGTCCATACAGGGGGACCAACGCAGATACGCAGTATTTT. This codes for CASSPYRGTNADTQYF.

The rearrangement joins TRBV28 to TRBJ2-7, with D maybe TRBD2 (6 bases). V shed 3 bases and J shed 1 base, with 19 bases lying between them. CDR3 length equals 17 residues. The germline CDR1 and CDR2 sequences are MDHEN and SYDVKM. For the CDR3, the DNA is TGTGCCAGCAGTTTCCCAGCCCCGGGACTCCTATCCTACGAGCAGTACTTC. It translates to CASSFPAPGLLSYEQYF. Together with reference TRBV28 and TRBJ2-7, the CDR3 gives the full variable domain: DVKVTQSSRYLVKRTGEKVFLECVQDMDHENMFWYRQDPGLGLRLIYFSYDVKMKEKGDIPEGYSVSREKKERFSLILESASTNQTSMYLCASSFPAPGLLSYEQYFGPGTRLTVT.

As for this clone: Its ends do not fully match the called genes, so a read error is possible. CDR3 sequence: CSVARDYGYTF. The CDR3 DNA reads as TGCAGCGTCGCAAGGGACTACGGCTACACCTTC. This chain connects TRBV29-1 to TRBJ1-2; D is possibly TRBD1 (5 bases). Germline assignment: CDR1 SQVTM and CDR2 ANQGSEA. The CDR3 spans 11 residues.

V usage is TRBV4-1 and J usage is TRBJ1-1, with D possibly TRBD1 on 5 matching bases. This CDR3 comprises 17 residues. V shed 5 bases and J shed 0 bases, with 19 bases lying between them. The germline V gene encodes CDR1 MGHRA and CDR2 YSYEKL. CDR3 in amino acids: CASSYRNRWDMNTEAFF. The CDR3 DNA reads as TGCGCCAGCAGCTATCGTAACAGGTGGGATATGAACACTGAAGCTTTCTTT.

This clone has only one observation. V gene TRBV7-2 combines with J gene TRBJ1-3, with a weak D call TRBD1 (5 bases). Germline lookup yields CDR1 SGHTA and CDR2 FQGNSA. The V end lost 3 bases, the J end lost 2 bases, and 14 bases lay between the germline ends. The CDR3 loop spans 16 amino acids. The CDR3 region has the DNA TGTGCCAGCAGCTTTTCTGGCAGGGCCACTGGAAACACCATATATTTT. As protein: CASSFSGRATGNTIYF.

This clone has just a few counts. The CDR3 DNA sequence: TGTGCCAGCAGCGTAAATGGCCTCACTGAAGCTTTCTTT. Its translation: CASSVNGLTEAFF. The V gene is TRBV9, the J gene TRBJ1-1; D gene uncertain. Germline CDR1 reads SGDLS; CDR2 reads YYNGEE. The CDR3 sequence is 13 residues long. V gave up 1 base and J gave up 4 bases, with 8 bases separating them.

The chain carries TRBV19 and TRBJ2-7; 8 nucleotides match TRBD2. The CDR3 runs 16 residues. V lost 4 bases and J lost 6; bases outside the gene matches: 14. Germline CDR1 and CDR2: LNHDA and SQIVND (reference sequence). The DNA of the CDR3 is TGTGCCAGTAGTACCACAACTAGCGGCTGGGGTCGCGAGCAGTACTTC. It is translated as CASSTTTSGWGREQYF.

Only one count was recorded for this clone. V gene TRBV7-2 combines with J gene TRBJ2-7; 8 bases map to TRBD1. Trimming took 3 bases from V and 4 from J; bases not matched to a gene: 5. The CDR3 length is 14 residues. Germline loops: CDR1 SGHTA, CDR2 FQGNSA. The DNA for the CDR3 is TGTGCCAGCAGCTTGCAGGGGGCTCGGTACGAGCAGTACTTC. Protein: CASSLQGARYEQYF.

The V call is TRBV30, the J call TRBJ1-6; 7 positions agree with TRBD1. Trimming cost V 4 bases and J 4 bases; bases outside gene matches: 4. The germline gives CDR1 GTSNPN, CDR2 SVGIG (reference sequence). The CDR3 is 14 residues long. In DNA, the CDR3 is TGTGCCTGGACGAGCAGGGGGTATAATTCACCCCTCCACTTT. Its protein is CAWTSRGYNSPLHF.